The 26 T cell receptor beta chains below all came from one sample that was sequenced in a study of tumor and adjacent non-tumor tissue in lung cancer. The template was RNA from unsorted bulk tissue. The library came from three nested PCR rounds adapted from ARM-PCR protocols. TCRdb independently ran MiXCR on the multiplex PCR reads; one entry per CDR3 protein. The table includes about 90,000 distinct CDR3 sequences, roughly three fifths detected once. Material for sequencing was lung tumor tissue. The receptors here all came from a man in his 70s with non-small cell lung cancer.

A note on this clonotype: At one end, the junction sequence differs from germline, possibly due to a read error. The V gene is TRBV4-1, the J gene TRBJ2-7; the match to TRBD2 covers 7 bases. Germline V gene lookup returns CDR1 MGHRA and CDR2 YSYEKL. This CDR3 comprises 19 residues. The CDR3 coding sequence is TGCGCCAGTAGCCACACGTTAACCGGGAGGCTTGGGGTAGTCCCCGAGCAGTACTTC. Protein product: CASSHTLTGRLGVVPEQYF.

Concerning this clonotype: Given a much more abundant clone one base away, this may be a read error. The genes are TRBV12-3 or TRBV12-4 and TRBJ1-5, with TRBD1 identical over 7 bases. J lost 1 base, V lost 6 bases, and 12 bases had no gene match. CDR3 length equals 17 residues. The CDR3: CASSPGTVVVSNQPQHF. Here the CDR3 DNA reads TGTGCCAGCAGCCCTGGGACAGTGGTTGTAAGCAATCAGCCCCAGCATTTT.

The chain links TRBV6-1 to TRBJ2-5; TRBD2 might be the D (5 bases). The CDR3 is 15 amino acids. The V end lost 7 bases, the J end lost 3 bases, and 18 bases lay between the germline ends. Germline V CDR1 and CDR2: MNHNS, SASEGT. This CDR3 is CASNDRGRREETQYF. CDR3 in DNA: TGTGCCAGCAATGATAGAGGGAGAAGAGAAGAGACCCAGTACTTC.

As regards this clonotype: One end of the junction fails to match germline, which may point to a read error. The chain has TRBV6-6 and TRBJ1-4; no clear D gene. The V gene's germline CDR1 is MNHNY and CDR2 SVGAGI (reference sequence). This CDR3 is built from 14 residues. For the CDR3, the DNA is TGTGCCAGCAGTTACGTCGGAGATGTGGAAAAACTGCTTTTT. Translated: CASSYVGDVEKLLF.

This clonotype appeared many times. The chain has TRBV29-1 and TRBJ2-7; the D is unclear. This CDR3 comprises 12 residues. Germline CDR1 is SQVTM and CDR2 is ANQGSEA. Trimming cost V 7 bases and J 6 bases, with 16 bases left between them. CDR3 region: CSARSSSGEQYF. For the CDR3, the DNA is TGCAGCGCCCGAAGCTCGTCGGGCGAGCAGTACTTC.

A few counts support this clonotype. A much larger clone differs by one base, so this may be a read error. Likely a read error: the CDR3 ends without its conserved phenylalanine or tryptophan. The chain uses TRBV10-3 and TRBJ1-4; D uncertain. The germline V gene has CDR1 ENHRY and CDR2 SYGVKD. Between the trimmed V and J ends, which lost 0 bases and 13 bases, there was a span of 12 bases. The CDR3 totals 13 residues. Written as DNA, the CDR3 is TGTGCCATCAGTGAGTCGAAGGCGTCCGGACTGTTTTCT. Translating it yields CAISESKASGLFS.

As for this clonotype: This may arise from a read error, as a much more abundant clone is one base away. This chain links TRBV24-1 with TRBJ2-5, with D unclear. Germline V gives CDR1 KGHDR, CDR2 SFDVKD. This CDR3 spans 12 amino acids. CDR3 residues: CATCDVQETQYF. In DNA, the CDR3 is TGTGCCACCTGTGATGTGCAAGAGACCCAGTACTTC.

Points on this clonotype: A junction boundary mismatches the germline segment, possibly from a read error. This chain connects TRBV11-2 to TRBJ2-2, with D hard to call. This CDR3 spans 15 amino acids. Germline CDR1 reads SGHAT; CDR2 reads FQNNGV. CDR3 coding DNA: TGTGACAGCAACTTAGGTAGGCGGAGAACCGGGGAGCTGTTTTTT. This encodes CDSNLGRRRTGELFF. Drawing the rest from reference TRBV11-2 and TRBJ2-2, the complete variable domain is EAGVAQSPRYKIIEKRQSVAFWCNPISGHATLYWYQQILGQGPKLLIQFQNNGVVDDSQLPKDRFSAERLKGVDSTLKIQPAKLEDSAVYLCDSNLGRRRTGELFFGEGSRLTVL.

This clonotype was observed many times. This sequence joins TRBV15 and TRBJ2-6; no reliable D call. This CDR3 is built from 14 residues. Germline CDR1 LNHNV, CDR2 YYDKDF (reference sequence). Trimming removed 8 bases at V and 0 bases at J, with 8 bases between. Here the CDR3 DNA reads TGTGCCACCGGAAGGACCTCTGGGGCCAACGTCCTGACTTTC. Its protein is CATGRTSGANVLTF.

A remark on this clonotype: A much larger clone lies one base from this, so it may be a read error. This sequence joins TRBV6-6 and TRBJ2-7; D unresolved. CDR3 length: 13 residues. V was cut by 6 bases and J by 6 bases, with 15 bases left in between. Germline CDR1 reads MNHNY; CDR2 reads SVGAGI (reference sequence). The DNA for the CDR3 is TGTGCCAGCAGCCCCCGGGCAGAAGCCGAGCAGTACTTC. Translation: CASSPRAEAEQYF.

The V and J genes are TRBV20-1 and TRBJ2-7; D may be TRBD2 (5 bases). Germline loops: CDR1 DFQATT, CDR2 SNEGSKA (reference sequence). The V end lost 3 bases, the J end lost 4 bases, and 16 bases lay between the germline ends. This CDR3 has 14 residues. For the CDR3, the DNA is TGCAGTGCTAGTCGGGCCTGGACTGGATACGAGCAGTACTTC. Its translation: CSASRAWTGYEQYF.

On this clonotype itself: One end of the junction is discordant with germline, which a read error may explain. The V gene is TRBV6-5, the J gene TRBJ2-5; perhaps D is TRBD1 or TRBD2 (5 bases each). Germline values: CDR1 MNHEY, CDR2 SVGAGI. The CDR3 spans 13 residues. As DNA, the CDR3 is TGTGCCAGCTGTTACTCCCTCCGAGGGGCCCAGTACTTC. It codes for CASCYSLRGAQYF.

On this clonotype: Mismatch with germline at one junction end may stem from a read error. This chain links TRBV19 with TRBJ2-3, with a weak D call TRBD2 (6 bases). Germline assignment: CDR1 LNHDA and CDR2 SQIVND (reference sequence). The CDR3 runs to 14 residues. CDR3 residues: CTSSIGGDADTQYF. DNA of the CDR3: TGTACCAGTAGTATTGGAGGGGACGCAGATACGCAGTATTTT.

This chain joins TRBV12-3 or TRBV12-4 and TRBJ1-1, with D uncertain. The V end was cut by 3 bases, the J end by 1 base, with 9 bases between. The CDR3 covers 14 residues. CDR3 amino acids: CASSLIGWNTEAFF. As DNA, the CDR3 is TGTGCCAGCAGTTTGATAGGCTGGAACACTGAAGCTTTCTTT.

Judged by abundance, this clonotype is medium-sized. The chain recombines TRBV11-2 with TRBJ2-7; D is perhaps TRBD1 (6 bases). Germline lookup yields CDR1 SGHAT and CDR2 FQNNGV. The CDR3 sequence is 15 residues long. V was trimmed by 5 bases and J by 3 bases, leaving 17 bases between them. In nucleotides, the CDR3 is TGTGCCAGCAGCATTACAGGGTTCGGTGTCTACGAGCAGTACTTC. Amino acid sequence: CASSITGFGVYEQYF.

The count of this clonotype is one. Lacking the conserved final phenylalanine or tryptophan, this CDR3 likely reflects a read error. This rearrangement joins TRBV18 to TRBJ2-5; unclear D gene. Trimming shortened V by 0 bases and J by 4 bases, and 9 bases separated the two germline ends. CDR3 length equals 14 residues. Germline CDR1 reads KGHSH; CDR2 reads LQKENI. For the CDR3, the DNA is TGTGCCAGCTCACCACCGACCAGAAGAGAGACCCAGTACATC. Translated: CASSPPTRRETQYI.

With regard to this clonotype: Germline is not matched at one junction end, which may reflect a read error. This chain uses TRBV11-2 with TRBJ2-7, with 12 bases matching TRBD2. Germline-derived CDR1 and CDR2 are SGHAT and FQNNGV. The CDR3 has 15 residues. CDR3 bases: TGTGTCAGCAGCGAGATGACTAGCGGGAGCGCCGGGTGGTACTTC. Translation gives CVSSEMTSGSAGWYF.

This clonotype was observed many times. The chain combines TRBV29-1 with TRBJ2-7; 7 bases match TRBD1. V dropped 4 bases and J dropped 6; count of bases not matched to a gene: 6. The CDR3 is 12 residues long. Germline CDR1 and CDR2: SQVTM and ANQGSEA. The CDR3 nucleotides are TGCAGCGTTGGGCAGGGGGACGTCGAGCAGTACTTC. As protein: CSVGQGDVEQYF.

Details on this clonotype: The conserved closing phenylalanine or tryptophan is absent in this CDR3, likely reflecting a read error. The V call is TRBV6-5, the J call TRBJ2-2; possible D gene TRBD2, 5 bases. The germline V gene encodes CDR1 MNHEY and CDR2 SVGAGI. The CDR3 is made up of 14 amino acids. V gave up 5 bases and J gave up 10 bases, with 17 bases separating them. The CDR3: CASSGQEAAVELFI. In DNA form, the CDR3 reads TGTGCCAGCAGTGGGCAGGAGGCCGCCGTGGAGCTGTTTATT.

This clonotype was detected ten times or more. The chain's CDR3 is CASTQVSGLFNQPQHF. CDR3 DNA sequence: TGTGCCAGCACACAGGTTTCGGGCCTCTTCAATCAGCCCCAGCATTTT. The chain combines TRBV28 with TRBJ1-5; maybe TRBD1 (5 bases). Germline CDR1 and CDR2: MDHEN and SYDVKM. This CDR3 has 16 residues. V gave up 7 bases and J gave up 3 bases, with 19 bases separating them. Supplemented by reference TRBV28 and TRBJ1-5, the full variable domain reads DVKVTQSSRYLVKRTGEKVFLECVQDMDHENMFWYRQDPGLGLRLIYFSYDVKMKEKGDIPEGYSVSREKKERFSLILESASTNQTSMYLCASTQVSGLFNQPQHFGDGTRLSIL.

To note about this clonotype: The conserved closing phenylalanine or tryptophan is absent in this CDR3, likely reflecting a read error. This chain joins TRBV5-1 and TRBJ1-4, with 8 positions matching TRBD1. This CDR3 is 16 amino acids long. The ends lost 0 bases at V and 5 bases at J; junction bases unmatched: 6. Germline V gene data show CDR1 as SGHRS and CDR2 as YFSETQ. The CDR3, as DNA: TGCGCCAGCAGCTTGGTCCAGGGGGCAGGGAATGAAAAACTGTTTTCT. It codes for CASSLVQGAGNEKLFS.

This clonotype was counted only a few times. The rearrangement uses TRBV20-1 and TRBJ1-1, with TRBD1 matching 7 bases. The CDR3 contains 13 residues. CDR1 is DFQATT, CDR2 SNEGSKA, per germline (reference sequence). The V segment lost 6 bases and the J segment 3 bases; nucleotides outside the gene matches: 7. The CDR3 protein is CSANKGGYTEAFF. CDR3 coding DNA: TGCAGTGCAAATAAAGGGGGCTACACTGAAGCTTTCTTT.

In regard to this clonotype: The missing conserved phenylalanine or tryptophan at the end of this CDR3 makes a read error likely. The chain couples TRBV28 to TRBJ2-1; a weak D match, TRBD1 (6 bases). CDR1 and CDR2 (germline): MDHEN, SYDVKM. The CDR3 spans 14 residues. The CDR3 is CSSVRSGVYNEQFL. The DNA for the CDR3 is TGTTCCAGCGTTCGGTCAGGGGTCTACAATGAGCAGTTCTTA.

About this clonotype: In this CDR3 the conserved last residue, phenylalanine or tryptophan, is missing, so a read error is likely. The rearrangement uses TRBV5-1 and TRBJ2-5, with 10 bases lining up with TRBD2. The CDR3 length is 16 residues. The germline gives CDR1 SGHRS, CDR2 YFSETQ. CDR3 DNA: TGCGCCAGCAGCTTGATGGGACTAGCGAATCAAGAGATCCAGTACCTC. Its protein product is CASSLMGLANQEIQYL.

This clonotype was recorded a few times. This CDR3 fails to terminate in the conserved phenylalanine or tryptophan, so it likely reflects a read error. V usage is TRBV6-6 and J usage is TRBJ2-7, with 11 positions matching TRBD1. Per the germline V gene, CDR1 is MNHNY and CDR2 is SVGAGI (reference sequence). Unmatched junction bases numbered 10, after V lost 2 bases and J lost 4 bases. The CDR3 extends over 17 amino acids. In DNA form, the CDR3 reads TGTGCCAGCAGTTACCGGACAGGGGGCGGAGGTGTGTACGAGCAGTACCTC. Its translation: CASSYRTGGGGVYEQYL.

This clonotype was seen a handful of times. This could be a read error, since a much larger clone is one nucleotide away. In this CDR3 the conserved last residue, phenylalanine or tryptophan, is missing, so a read error is likely. V usage is TRBV12-3 or TRBV12-4 and J usage is TRBJ2-5, with 9 bases fitting TRBD2. Trimming took 2 bases from V and 4 from J; bases not matched to a gene: 11. This CDR3 has 17 amino acids. The CDR3 spells CASSLIGSGRMRETQYL. CDR3 nucleotide sequence: TGTGCCAGCAGTTTAATCGGTAGCGGGAGAATGCGAGAGACCCAGTACTTA.